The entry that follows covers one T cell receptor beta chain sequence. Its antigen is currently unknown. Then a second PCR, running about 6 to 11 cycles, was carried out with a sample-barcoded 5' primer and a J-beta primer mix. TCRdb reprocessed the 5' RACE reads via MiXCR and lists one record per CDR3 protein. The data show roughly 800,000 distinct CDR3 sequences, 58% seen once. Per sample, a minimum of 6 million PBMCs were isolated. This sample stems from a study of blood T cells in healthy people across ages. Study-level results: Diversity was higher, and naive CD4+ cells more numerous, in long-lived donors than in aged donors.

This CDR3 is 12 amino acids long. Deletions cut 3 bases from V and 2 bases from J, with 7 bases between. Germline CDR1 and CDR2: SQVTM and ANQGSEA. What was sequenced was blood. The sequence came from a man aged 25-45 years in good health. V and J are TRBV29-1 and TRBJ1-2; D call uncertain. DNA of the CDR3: TGCAGCGTTGATGAGTCCAACTATGGCTACACCTTC. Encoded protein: CSVDESNYGYTF.